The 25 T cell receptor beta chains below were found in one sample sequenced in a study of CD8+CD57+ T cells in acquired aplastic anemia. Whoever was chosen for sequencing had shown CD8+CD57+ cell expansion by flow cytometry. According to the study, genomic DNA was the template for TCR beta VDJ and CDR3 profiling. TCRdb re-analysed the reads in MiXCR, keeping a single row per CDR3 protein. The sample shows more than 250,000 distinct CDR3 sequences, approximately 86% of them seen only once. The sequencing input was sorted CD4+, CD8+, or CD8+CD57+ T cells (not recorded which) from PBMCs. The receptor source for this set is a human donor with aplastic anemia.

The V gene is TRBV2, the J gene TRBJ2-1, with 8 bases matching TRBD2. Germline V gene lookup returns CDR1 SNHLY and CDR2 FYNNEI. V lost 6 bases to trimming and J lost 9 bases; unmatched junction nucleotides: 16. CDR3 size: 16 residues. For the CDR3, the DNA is TGTGCCAGCAGCGAATCTAGCGGCGGGGGGAGCAGTGAGCAGTTCTTC. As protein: CASSESSGGGSSEQFF. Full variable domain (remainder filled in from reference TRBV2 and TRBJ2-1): EPEVTQTPSHQVTQMGQEVILRCVPISNHLYFYWYRQILGQKVEFLVSFYNNEISEKSEIFDDQFSVERPDGSNFTLKIRSTKLEDSAMYFCASSESSGGGSSEQFFGPGTRLTVL.

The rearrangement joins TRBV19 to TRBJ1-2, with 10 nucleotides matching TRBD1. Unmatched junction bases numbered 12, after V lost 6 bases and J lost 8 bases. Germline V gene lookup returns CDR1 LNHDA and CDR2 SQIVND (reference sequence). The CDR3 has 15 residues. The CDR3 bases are TGTGCCAGTAGAATACACAGACAGGGGGCCTACGGCTACACCTTC. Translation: CASRIHRQGAYGYTF.

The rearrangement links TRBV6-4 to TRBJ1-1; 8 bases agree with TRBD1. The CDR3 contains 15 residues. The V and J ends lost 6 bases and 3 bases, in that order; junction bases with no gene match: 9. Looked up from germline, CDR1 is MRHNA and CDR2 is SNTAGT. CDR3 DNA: TGTGCCAGCAGGACACCGGGACAGGCGGACACTGAAGCTTTCTTT. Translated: CASRTPGQADTEAFF.

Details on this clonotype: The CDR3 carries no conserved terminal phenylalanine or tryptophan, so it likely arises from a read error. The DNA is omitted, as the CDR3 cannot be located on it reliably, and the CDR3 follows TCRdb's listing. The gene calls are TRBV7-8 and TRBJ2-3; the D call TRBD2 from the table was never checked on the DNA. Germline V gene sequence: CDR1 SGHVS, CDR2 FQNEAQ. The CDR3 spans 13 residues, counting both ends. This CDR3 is CASSFAGGPNTQY.

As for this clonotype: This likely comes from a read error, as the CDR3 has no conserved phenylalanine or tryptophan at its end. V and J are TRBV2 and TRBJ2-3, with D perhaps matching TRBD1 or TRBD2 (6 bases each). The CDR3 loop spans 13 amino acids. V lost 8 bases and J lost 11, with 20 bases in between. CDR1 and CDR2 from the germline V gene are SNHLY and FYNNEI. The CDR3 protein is CASGDGGAGGQYY. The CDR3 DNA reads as TGTGCCAGCGGGGACGGGGGCGCAGGTGGGCAGTATTAT.

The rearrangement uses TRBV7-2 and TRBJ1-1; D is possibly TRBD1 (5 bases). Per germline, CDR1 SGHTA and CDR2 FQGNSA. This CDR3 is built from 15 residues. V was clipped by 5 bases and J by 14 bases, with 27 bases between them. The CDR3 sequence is CASSHGGAGQQYVFF. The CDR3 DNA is TGTGCCAGCAGCCATGGAGGCGCGGGGCAGCAGTACGTCTTCTTT.

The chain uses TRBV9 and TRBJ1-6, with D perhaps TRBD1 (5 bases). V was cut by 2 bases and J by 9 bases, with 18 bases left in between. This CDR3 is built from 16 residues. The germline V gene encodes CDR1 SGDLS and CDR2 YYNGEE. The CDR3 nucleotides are TGTGCCAGCAGCGTTACGGTGGGGGACGGGGGTTCACCCCTCCACTTT. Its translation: CASSVTVGDGGSPLHF.

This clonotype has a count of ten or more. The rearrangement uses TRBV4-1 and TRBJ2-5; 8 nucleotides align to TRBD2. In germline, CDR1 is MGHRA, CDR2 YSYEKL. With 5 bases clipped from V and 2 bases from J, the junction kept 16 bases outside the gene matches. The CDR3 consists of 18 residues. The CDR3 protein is CASSGEREAGVPQETQYF. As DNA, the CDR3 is TGCGCCAGCAGCGGGGAGAGGGAAGCGGGGGTGCCTCAAGAGACCCAGTACTTC.

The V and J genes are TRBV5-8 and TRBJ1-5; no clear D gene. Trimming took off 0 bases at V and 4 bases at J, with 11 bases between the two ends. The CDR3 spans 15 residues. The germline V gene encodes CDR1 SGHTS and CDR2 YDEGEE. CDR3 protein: CASSLEVARNQPQHF. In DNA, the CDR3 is TGTGCCAGCAGCTTGGAGGTAGCGAGAAATCAGCCCCAGCATTTT.

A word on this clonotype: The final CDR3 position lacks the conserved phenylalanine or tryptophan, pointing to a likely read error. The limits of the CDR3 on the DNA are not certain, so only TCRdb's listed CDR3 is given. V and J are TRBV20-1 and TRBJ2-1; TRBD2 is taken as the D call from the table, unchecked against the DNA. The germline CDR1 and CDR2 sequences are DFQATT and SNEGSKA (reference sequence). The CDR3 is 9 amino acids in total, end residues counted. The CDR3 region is CSAKQQEYD.

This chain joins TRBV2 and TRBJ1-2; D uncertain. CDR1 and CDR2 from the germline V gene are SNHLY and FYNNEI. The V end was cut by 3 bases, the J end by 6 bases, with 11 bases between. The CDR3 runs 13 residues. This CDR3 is CASSDGQQDGYTF. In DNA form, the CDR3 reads TGTGCCAGCAGTGACGGGCAGCAGGATGGCTACACCTTC.

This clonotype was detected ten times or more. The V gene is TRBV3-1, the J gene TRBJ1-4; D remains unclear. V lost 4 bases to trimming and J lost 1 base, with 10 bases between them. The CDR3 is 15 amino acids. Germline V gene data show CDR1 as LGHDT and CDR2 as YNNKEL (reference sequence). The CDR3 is CASSPIFGTNEKLFF. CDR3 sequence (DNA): TGTGCCAGCAGCCCCATTTTTGGAACTAATGAAAAACTGTTTTTT.

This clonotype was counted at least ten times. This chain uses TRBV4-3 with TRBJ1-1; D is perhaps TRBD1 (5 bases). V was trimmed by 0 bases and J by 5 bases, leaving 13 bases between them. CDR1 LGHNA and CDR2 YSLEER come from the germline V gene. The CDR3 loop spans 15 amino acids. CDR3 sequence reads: CASSQDRGGVTEAFF. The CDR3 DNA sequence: TGCGCCAGCAGCCAAGATAGGGGAGGGGTGACTGAAGCTTTCTTT.

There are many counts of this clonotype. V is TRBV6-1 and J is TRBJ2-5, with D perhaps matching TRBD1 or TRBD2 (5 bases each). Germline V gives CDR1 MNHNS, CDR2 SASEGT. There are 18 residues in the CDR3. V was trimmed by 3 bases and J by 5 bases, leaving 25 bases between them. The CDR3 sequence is CASSDMGWWGGQMETQYF. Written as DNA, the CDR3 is TGTGCCAGCAGTGATATGGGGTGGTGGGGCGGGCAAATGGAGACCCAGTACTTC.

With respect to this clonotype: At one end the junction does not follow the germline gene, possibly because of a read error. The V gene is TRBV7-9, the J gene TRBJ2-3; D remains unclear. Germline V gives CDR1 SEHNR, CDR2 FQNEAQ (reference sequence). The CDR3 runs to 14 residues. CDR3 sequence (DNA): TGTGCCAGCAGCTTAGCGAGAGGACCCGATACGCAGAATTTT. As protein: CASSLARGPDTQNF.

The CDR3 reads CARRRPGETQYF. CDR3 nucleotide sequence: TGTGCCAGACGGAGACCTGGGGAGACCCAGTACTTC. This sequence joins TRBV11-3 and TRBJ2-5; unclear D gene. Germline lookup yields CDR1 SGHNT and CDR2 YENEEA. V lost 9 bases to trimming and J lost 5 bases, with 13 bases between them. This CDR3 is 12 amino acids long. The full variable domain, with the rest looked up from reference TRBV11-3 and TRBJ2-5, is EAGVVQSPRYKIIEKKQPVAFWCNPISGHNTLYWYLQNLGQGPELLIRYENEEAVDDSQLPKDRFSAERLKGVDSTLKIQPAELGDSAVYLCARRRPGETQYFGPGTRLLVL.

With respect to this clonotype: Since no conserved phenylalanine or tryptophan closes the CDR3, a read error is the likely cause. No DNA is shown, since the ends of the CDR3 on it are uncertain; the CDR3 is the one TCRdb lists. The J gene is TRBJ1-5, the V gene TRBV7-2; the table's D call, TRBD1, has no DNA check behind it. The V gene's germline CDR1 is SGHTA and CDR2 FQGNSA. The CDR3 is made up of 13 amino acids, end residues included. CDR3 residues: CASSHPGNGTPHS.

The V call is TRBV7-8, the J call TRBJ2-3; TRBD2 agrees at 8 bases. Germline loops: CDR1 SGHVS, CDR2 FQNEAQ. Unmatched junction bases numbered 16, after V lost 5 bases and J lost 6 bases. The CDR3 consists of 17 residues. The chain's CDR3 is CASSPPSAGAEMDTQYF. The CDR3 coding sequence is TGTGCCAGCAGCCCCCCTTCAGCGGGGGCGGAGATGGATACGCAGTATTTT.

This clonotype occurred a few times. The CDR3 DNA reads TGTGCCAGCAGCTTAGCGGTACAGGGGGCTGAATTGGAAGCTTTCTTT. Translated, it gives CASSLAVQGAELEAFF. The genes are TRBV7-8 and TRBJ1-1, with 9 bases aligning to TRBD1. This CDR3 contains 16 residues. The germline V gene has CDR1 SGHVS and CDR2 FQNEAQ. Germline trimming cut 0 bases from V and 8 bases from J; bases unmatched to any gene: 10.

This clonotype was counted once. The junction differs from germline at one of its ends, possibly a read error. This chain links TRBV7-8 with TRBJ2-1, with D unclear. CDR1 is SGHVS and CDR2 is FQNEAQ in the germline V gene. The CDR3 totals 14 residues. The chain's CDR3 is CASSLDGAEQYVWF. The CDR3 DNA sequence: TGTGCCAGCAGCTTAGATGGAGCCGAGCAGTACGTCTGGTTC.

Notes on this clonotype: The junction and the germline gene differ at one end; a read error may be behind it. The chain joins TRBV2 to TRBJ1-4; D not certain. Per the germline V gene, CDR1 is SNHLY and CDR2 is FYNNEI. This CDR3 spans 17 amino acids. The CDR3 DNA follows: TGTGCCAGCAGTGAGTCTTCAGGAGAACTATTCAATGAAAAGCTGTTTTTT. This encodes CASSESSGELFNEKLFF.

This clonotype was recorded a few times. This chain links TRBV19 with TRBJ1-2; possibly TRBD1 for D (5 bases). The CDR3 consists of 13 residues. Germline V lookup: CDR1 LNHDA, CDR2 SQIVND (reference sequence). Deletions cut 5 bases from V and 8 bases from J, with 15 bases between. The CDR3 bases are TGTGCCAGTAGTCCCGGGGAGGGACGGGGCTACACCTTC. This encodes CASSPGEGRGYTF.

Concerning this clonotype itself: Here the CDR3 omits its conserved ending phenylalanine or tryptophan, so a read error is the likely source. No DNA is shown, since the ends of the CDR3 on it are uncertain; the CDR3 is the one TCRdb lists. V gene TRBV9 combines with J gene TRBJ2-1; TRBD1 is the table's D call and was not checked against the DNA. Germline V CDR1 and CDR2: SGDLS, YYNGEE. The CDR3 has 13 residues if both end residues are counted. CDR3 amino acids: CASGAAGTIQYFV.

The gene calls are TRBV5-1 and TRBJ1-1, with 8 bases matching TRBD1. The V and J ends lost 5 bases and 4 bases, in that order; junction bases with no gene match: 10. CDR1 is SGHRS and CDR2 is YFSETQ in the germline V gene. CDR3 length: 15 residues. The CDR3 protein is CASRDRATSATEAFF. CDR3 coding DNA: TGCGCCAGCAGGGACAGGGCCACATCAGCCACTGAAGCTTTCTTT.

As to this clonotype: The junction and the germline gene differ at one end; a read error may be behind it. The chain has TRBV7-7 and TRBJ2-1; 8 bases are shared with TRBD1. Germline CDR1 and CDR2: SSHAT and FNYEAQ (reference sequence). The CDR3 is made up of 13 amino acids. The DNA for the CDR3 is TGTGCCAGCAGCGTGGACAGGGCCAATGAGCTGTCCTTC. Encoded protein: CASSVDRANELSF.